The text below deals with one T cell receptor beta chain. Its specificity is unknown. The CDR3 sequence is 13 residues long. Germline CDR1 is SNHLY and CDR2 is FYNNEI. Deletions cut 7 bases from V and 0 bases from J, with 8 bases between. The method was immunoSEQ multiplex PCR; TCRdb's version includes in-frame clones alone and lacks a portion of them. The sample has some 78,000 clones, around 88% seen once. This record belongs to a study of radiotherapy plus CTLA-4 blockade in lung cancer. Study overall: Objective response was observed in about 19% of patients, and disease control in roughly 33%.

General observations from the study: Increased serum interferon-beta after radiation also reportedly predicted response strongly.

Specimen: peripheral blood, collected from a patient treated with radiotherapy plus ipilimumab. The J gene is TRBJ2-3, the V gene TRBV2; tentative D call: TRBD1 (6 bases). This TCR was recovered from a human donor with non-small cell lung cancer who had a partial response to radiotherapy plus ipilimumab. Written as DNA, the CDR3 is TGTGCCAGCAAGACAGGTAGCACAGATACGCAGTATTTT. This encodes CASKTGSTDTQYF.